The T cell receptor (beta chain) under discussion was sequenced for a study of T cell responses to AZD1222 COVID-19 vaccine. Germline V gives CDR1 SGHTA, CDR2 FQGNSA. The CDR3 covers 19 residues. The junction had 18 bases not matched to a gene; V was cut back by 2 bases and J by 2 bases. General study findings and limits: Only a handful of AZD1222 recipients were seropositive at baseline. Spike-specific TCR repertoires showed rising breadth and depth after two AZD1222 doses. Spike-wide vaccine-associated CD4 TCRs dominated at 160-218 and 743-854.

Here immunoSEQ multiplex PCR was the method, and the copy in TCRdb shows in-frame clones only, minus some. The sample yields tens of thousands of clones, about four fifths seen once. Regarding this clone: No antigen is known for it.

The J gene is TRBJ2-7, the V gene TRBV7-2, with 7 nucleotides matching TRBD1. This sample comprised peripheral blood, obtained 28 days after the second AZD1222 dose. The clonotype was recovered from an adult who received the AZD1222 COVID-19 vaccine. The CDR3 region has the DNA TGTGCCAGCAGCTTAAGAGGATTGTTGGGGACAGATTTACCCTACGAGCAGTACTTC. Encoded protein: CASSLRGLLGTDLPYEQYF. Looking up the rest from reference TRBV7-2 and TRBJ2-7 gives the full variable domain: GAGVSQSPSNKVTEKGKDVELRCDPISGHTALYWYRQSLGQGLEFLIYFQGNSAPDKSGLPSDRFSAERTGGSVSTLTIQRTQQEDSAVYLCASSLRGLLGTDLPYEQYFGPGTRLTVT.